These T cell receptor beta chains were read from a single sample in a study of CD8+CD57+ T cells in acquired aplastic anemia. TCRdb reprocessed the reads with MiXCR, giving one entry per CDR3 protein. The sample lists around 430,000 distinct CDR3 sequences, 25% to 40% occurring once. The source material was sorted CD4+, CD8+, or CD8+CD57+ T cells (not recorded which) from PBMCs. These receptor sequences come from a human donor with aplastic anemia. Both conserved end residues are part of each CDR3. Each record gives: J gene, clone size, V gene, D gene, CDR3 length, CDR3 protein, CDR3 DNA. A D gene is named only where the DNA matches it firmly. Clone size appears in some rows only: once, few, many, or a class for an expanded clone.

J gene: TRBJ2-6; clone size: -; V gene: TRBV20-1; D gene: -; CDR3 length: 20; CDR3 protein: CSARDFGRLNRSSGANVLTF; CDR3 DNA: TGCAGTGCTAGAGATTTCGGCAGACTAAATAGAAGCTCTGGGGCCAACGTCCTGACTTTC
J gene: TRBJ1-4; clone size: -; V gene: TRBV29-1; D gene: TRBD1; CDR3 length: 15; CDR3 protein: CSITQGATTNEKLFF; CDR3 DNA: TGCAGCATAACTCAGGGGGCGACAACTAATGAAAAACTGTTTTTT
J gene: TRBJ1-1; clone size: -; V gene: TRBV7-2; D gene: TRBD1; CDR3 length: 14; CDR3 protein: CASSSDRGNTEASF; CDR3 DNA: TGTGCCAGCAGCAGTGACAGGGGAAACACTGAAGCTTCCTTT
J gene: TRBJ2-2; clone size: -; V gene: TRBV7-3; D gene: -; CDR3 length: 13; CDR3 protein: CASSSDSTGELFF; CDR3 DNA: TGTGCCAGCAGCTCAGACTCGACCGGGGAGCTGTTTTTT
J gene: TRBJ2-7; clone size: few; V gene: TRBV9; D gene: TRBD2; CDR3 length: 14; CDR3 protein: CASSYRTSGYEQYF; CDR3 DNA: TGTGCCAGCAGTTACAGGACTAGCGGATACGAGCAGTACTTC
J gene: TRBJ1-6; clone size: many; V gene: TRBV12-3/TRBV12-4; D gene: -; CDR3 length: 12; CDR3 protein: CASSLEKEGLHF; CDR3 DNA: TGTGCCAGCAGTTTAGAAAAAGAGGGACTCCACTTT
J gene: TRBJ1-2; clone size: -; V gene: TRBV2; D gene: -; CDR3 length: 15; CDR3 protein: CASSVGRAEYYGYTF; CDR3 DNA: TGTGCCAGCAGTGTGGGTCGGGCGGAGTACTATGGCTACACCTTC
J gene: TRBJ1-5; clone size: few; V gene: TRBV12-5; D gene: -; CDR3 length: 13; CDR3 protein: CASGLEEEGPQHF; CDR3 DNA: TGTGCTAGTGGTTTGGAGGAGGAAGGGCCCCAGCATTTT
J gene: TRBJ1-2; clone size: many; V gene: TRBV20-1; D gene: TRBD1; CDR3 length: 13; CDR3 protein: CSAVPGQGSIYTF; CDR3 DNA: TGCAGTGCCGTACCGGGACAGGGGAGCATCTACACCTTC
J gene: TRBJ2-5; clone size: many; V gene: TRBV29-1; D gene: -; CDR3 length: 15; CDR3 protein: CSVEEPAGQKETQYF; CDR3 DNA: TGCAGCGTTGAGGAACCAGCCGGACAGAAAGAGACCCAGTACTTC
J gene: TRBJ1-2; clone size: -; V gene: TRBV10-3; D gene: -; CDR3 length: 13; CDR3 protein: CAISESWGTGNTF; CDR3 DNA: -
J gene: TRBJ2-7; clone size: many; V gene: TRBV19; D gene: -; CDR3 length: 13; CDR3 protein: CASSSAGAREQYF; CDR3 DNA: TGTGCCAGTAGCTCAGCAGGGGCAAGGGAGCAGTACTTC
J gene: TRBJ2-5; clone size: -; V gene: TRBV20-1; D gene: TRBD2; CDR3 length: 16; CDR3 protein: CSAAISSGRGAETQYF; CDR3 DNA: TGCAGTGCCGCCATCTCTAGCGGGAGAGGTGCAGAGACCCAGTACTTC
J gene: TRBJ2-2; clone size: -; V gene: TRBV9; D gene: -; CDR3 length: 14; CDR3 protein: CASSGDTNTGELFF; CDR3 DNA: TGTGCCAGCAGCGGGGACACCAACACCGGGGAGCTGTTTTTT
J gene: TRBJ2-7; clone size: few; V gene: TRBV20-1; D gene: TRBD2; CDR3 length: 15; CDR3 protein: CSATDLSGSSYEQYF; CDR3 DNA: TGCAGTGCCACTGACCTTAGCGGGAGTTCCTACGAGCAGTACTTC
J gene: TRBJ1-1; clone size: -; V gene: TRBV30; D gene: -; CDR3 length: 15; CDR3 protein: CAWSHPGRENTEAFF; CDR3 DNA: TGTGCCTGGTCACACCCCGGCAGGGAAAACACTGAAGCTTTCTTT
J gene: TRBJ2-5; clone size: -; V gene: TRBV25-1; D gene: -; CDR3 length: 15; CDR3 protein: CASSLEGTEQETQYF; CDR3 DNA: TGTGCCAGCAGCTTGGAAGGGACGGAGCAAGAGACCCAGTACTTC
J gene: TRBJ1-1; clone size: few; V gene: TRBV20-1; D gene: -; CDR3 length: 14; CDR3 protein: CSAKLQVATYEAFF; CDR3 DNA: TGCAGTGCAAAGTTACAGGTGGCCACCTATGAAGCTTTCTTT
J gene: TRBJ2-3; clone size: -; V gene: TRBV7-6; D gene: TRBD2; CDR3 length: 17; CDR3 protein: CASSARLAGVGADTQYF; CDR3 DNA: TGTGCCAGCAGCGCCAGACTAGCGGGCGTAGGGGCAGATACGCAGTATTTT
J gene: TRBJ1-2; clone size: few; V gene: TRBV2; D gene: -; CDR3 length: 15; CDR3 protein: CASSPRVQANYGYTF; CDR3 DNA: TGTGCCAGCAGCCCAAGAGTCCAAGCCAACTATGGCTACACCTTC
J gene: TRBJ1-1; clone size: many; V gene: TRBV15; D gene: -; CDR3 length: 14; CDR3 protein: CATSRGSMNTEAFF; CDR3 DNA: TGTGCCACCAGCAGAGGCTCGATGAACACTGAAGCTTTCTTT
J gene: TRBJ1-6; clone size: -; V gene: TRBV3-1; D gene: TRBD1; CDR3 length: 15; CDR3 protein: CASSQGTVSFSPLHF; CDR3 DNA: TGTGCCAGCAGCCAGGGGACAGTTTCTTTCTCACCCCTCCACTTT
J gene: TRBJ2-5; clone size: -; V gene: TRBV7-2; D gene: -; CDR3 length: 15; CDR3 protein: CASSLEGAAEETQYF; CDR3 DNA: TGTGCCAGCAGCTTAGAAGGGGCAGCAGAAGAGACCCAGTACTTC